The sequence of this T cell receptor beta chain was determined in a study of shared clonotypes between healthy human individuals. With regard to this clone: The antigen remains undetermined.

The study drew its donors from healthy HIV-negative adults without recent acute infections or vaccinations. Findings and caveats of the study: Sampling involved blood alone; tissue repertoires likely differ. Clonotype sharing across donors was expected to vary with sequencing depth. Around 4.7% of naive CD4 clonotypes were shared across a few donors.

This table comes from immunoSEQ multiplex PCR, and its TCRdb copy is limited to in-frame clones, with some not included. This repertoire shows around 1.4 million clones, 98% to 99% found once; its top ten account for 0.36%. This TCR came from a man aged 30-40 years in good health. Material for sequencing was naive CD4+ T cells sorted from blood. Subset indicated: CD45RA+ positively selected.

The CDR3 DNA reads as TGTGCCAGCAGCGGGCGGGAGTACGGAACAGATACGCAGTATTTT. Encoded protein: CASSGREYGTDTQYF. The V gene is TRBV9, the J gene TRBJ2-3; 7 nucleotides agree with TRBD2. The CDR3 totals 15 residues. The V gene's germline CDR1 is SGDLS and CDR2 YYNGEE. With 3 bases clipped from V and 3 bases from J, the junction kept 7 bases outside the gene matches.